This T cell receptor (beta chain) was identified in a study of cytomegalovirus exposure and HLA in healthy donors. Study conclusions and caveats: Upon later analysis, TCR association rates were observed to vary by HLA locus, being highest for DRB1 and lowest for HLA-C. Later analysis associated a missense DCLRE1C variant with TCR beta V- and J-gene trimming.

The PCR contained 60 Vbeta and 13 Jbeta primers. Original methodology: Per a later analysis, the number of unique TCR beta chains was 75 million to 90 million, of which 10 million to 11 million were shared. Produced via immunoSEQ multiplex PCR; TCRdb's table is partial and in-frame only. The V and J calls and clone size are taken from that table; D and trimming were inferred from the DNA. The sample has some 180,000 clones; about 80% are singletons. This clone was counted once. What it recognizes is unknown. Germline V gene sequence: CDR1 LNHDA, CDR2 SQIVND (reference sequence). The CDR3 has 14 amino acids. V dropped 5 bases and J dropped 8 bases, with 15 bases sitting between them.

This clonotype was sampled from a woman in her twenties or thirties in good health and CMV-seronegative. V and J are TRBV19 and TRBJ2-2; D is perhaps TRBD1 (6 bases). Source material: PBMCs. The CDR3 region is CASSAQGLGGELFF. The CDR3 bases are TGTGCCAGTAGTGCACAGGGTTTGGGAGGGGAGCTGTTTTTT. The full variable domain, completed using reference TRBV19 and TRBJ2-2, is DGGITQSPKYLFRKEGQNVTLSCEQNLNHDAMYWYRQDPGQGLRLIYYSQIVNDFQKGDIAEGYSVSREKKESFPLTVTSAQKNPTAFYLCASSAQGLGGELFFGEGSRLTVL.